A selection of T cell receptor beta chains follows, all from one sample in a study of OX40 agonist ivuxolimab in advanced cancers. Assay used: immunoSEQ multiplex PCR; TCRdb lists only in-frame clones, some missing. The data contain more than 75,000 clones, approximately 90% of them seen just once; the ten biggest clones take up around 0.71%. Material: CD4+ or CD8+ T cells sorted from blood, obtained in a trial of the OX40 agonist ivuxolimab. All receptors come from an adult with an advanced solid tumor such as melanoma, head and neck, liver or kidney cancer. The CDR3 runs from the conserved cysteine through the conserved F or W. The D gene is left open where the match is weak. Some rows mark clone size as missing; the rest say once, few, many or name a class of expanded clone.

TGTGCCAGTAGTTTAGGGAGAGCTAGCGGGAGGAGCACAGATACGCAGTATTTT	CASSLGRASGRSTDTQYF	TRBV19	TRBJ2-3	NA	TRBD2
TGTGCCAGCAGCTTCTTCGGGTGGACCGGGGAGCTGTTTTTT	CASSFFGWTGELFF	TRBV7-9	TRBJ2-2	NA	NA
TGCAGCGCCCAAGGGGGGGAAAGCTCCTACAATGAGCAGTTCTTC	CSAQGGESSYNEQFF	TRBV29-1	TRBJ2-1	NA	NA
TGTGCCAGCAGCCAATTGGGGGCGATCGGGGAAAAACTGTTTTTT	CASSQLGAIGEKLFF	TRBV14	TRBJ1-4	NA	NA
TGTGCCAGCAGACAAACCGGGACAGGGAGTAACGAGCAGTACTTC	CASRQTGTGSNEQYF	TRBV11-2	TRBJ2-7	NA	TRBD1
TGCGCCAGCAGCCCGGGATTAGCGGGAGGATGGGTCTATACGCAGTATTTT	CASSPGLAGGWVYTQYF	TRBV5-1	TRBJ2-3	NA	TRBD2
TGCGCCAGCAGCTTTAGGCCGGGACTAGAGGCTGAGCAGTTCTTC	CASSFRPGLEAEQFF	TRBV5-1	TRBJ2-1	NA	TRBD2
TGTGCCAGCAGCCCGGGATTACGGGGGGGCGGCACTGAAGCTTTCTTT	CASSPGLRGGGTEAFF	TRBV7-2	TRBJ1-1	NA	NA
TGTGCCAGCTCACCAAACGGCCTTAGGACCAAAAACATTCAGTACTTC	CASSPNGLRTKNIQYF	TRBV18	TRBJ2-4	NA	NA
TGCGCCAGCAGCCGACCTTCGTTTGTGGGAAATCAGCCCCAGCATTTT	CASSRPSFVGNQPQHF	TRBV5-1	TRBJ1-5	NA	NA
TGCAGCGTTGTAGAACAGGCAGTCGCCTATGGCTACACCTTC	CSVVEQAVAYGYTF	TRBV29-1	TRBJ1-2	NA	NA
TGTGCCAGCAGCTTTGGACTAGTCCCGAACACCGGGGAGCTGTTTTTT	CASSFGLVPNTGELFF	TRBV5-4	TRBJ2-2	NA	TRBD2
TGTGCCAGTAGTATCGGGACTAGCGGATCCTACAATGAGCAGTTCTTC	CASSIGTSGSYNEQFF	TRBV19	TRBJ2-1	NA	TRBD2
TGCAGCGGGGGTGACGGGTCTAACTATGGCTACACCTTC	CSGGDGSNYGYTF	TRBV29-1	TRBJ1-2	NA	NA
TGTGCCAGCAGCTTAGAATTGGAGCAGTTCTTC	CASSLELEQFF	TRBV7-9	TRBJ2-1	NA	NA
TGTGCCAGCAGCCAAGCAGGGAAGCCTAACTATGGCTACACCTTC	CASSQAGKPNYGYTF	TRBV14	TRBJ1-2	NA	NA
TGTGCCAGCAGCCTAGGACAGATAAACATTCAGTACTTC	CASSLGQINIQYF	TRBV7-2	TRBJ2-4	NA	NA
TGTGCCAGCAGTTTACCGGGGGGCAATCAGCCCCAGCATTTT	CASSLPGGNQPQHF	TRBV28	TRBJ1-5	NA	NA
TGTGCCAGCAGTTTTGAGCTCTATGGCTACACCTTC	CASSFELYGYTF	TRBV28	TRBJ1-2	NA	NA
TGTGCCAGCAGGAGTAGCGGGGGGGCGTCGAATGAGCAGTTCTTC	CASRSSGGASNEQFF	TRBV9	TRBJ2-1	once	TRBD2
TGTGCCAGCTCCCACATCGAGGGGGCAACAGATACGCAGTATTTT	CASSHIEGATDTQYF	TRBV18	TRBJ2-3	NA	TRBD1
TGCAGCGTTGAAGACAACATGTCTGGAAACACCATATATTTT	CSVEDNMSGNTIYF	TRBV29-1	TRBJ1-3	NA	NA
TGTGCCAGCAGCTTAACCGGTCTCGGGCCTGGGGGCGAGCAGTACTTC	CASSLTGLGPGGEQYF	TRBV5-4	TRBJ2-7	NA	NA
TGTGCCAGCTCACCGGGCGTAAGTGGCTACGAGCAGTACTTC	CASSPGVSGYEQYF	TRBV18	TRBJ2-7	NA	NA
TGTGCCAGCAGTTACGGGCCGACCTACGAGCAGTACTTC	CASSYGPTYEQYF	TRBV6-5	TRBJ2-7	NA	NA
TGTGCCAGCAGTGAATTTCGTTCGACCGGAAACACCATATATTTT	CASSEFRSTGNTIYF	TRBV2	TRBJ1-3	once	NA
TGTGCCAGCAGCCAAGCGGGGGGGACCTACAATGAGCAGTTCTTC	CASSQAGGTYNEQFF	TRBV7-3	TRBJ2-1	NA	TRBD2